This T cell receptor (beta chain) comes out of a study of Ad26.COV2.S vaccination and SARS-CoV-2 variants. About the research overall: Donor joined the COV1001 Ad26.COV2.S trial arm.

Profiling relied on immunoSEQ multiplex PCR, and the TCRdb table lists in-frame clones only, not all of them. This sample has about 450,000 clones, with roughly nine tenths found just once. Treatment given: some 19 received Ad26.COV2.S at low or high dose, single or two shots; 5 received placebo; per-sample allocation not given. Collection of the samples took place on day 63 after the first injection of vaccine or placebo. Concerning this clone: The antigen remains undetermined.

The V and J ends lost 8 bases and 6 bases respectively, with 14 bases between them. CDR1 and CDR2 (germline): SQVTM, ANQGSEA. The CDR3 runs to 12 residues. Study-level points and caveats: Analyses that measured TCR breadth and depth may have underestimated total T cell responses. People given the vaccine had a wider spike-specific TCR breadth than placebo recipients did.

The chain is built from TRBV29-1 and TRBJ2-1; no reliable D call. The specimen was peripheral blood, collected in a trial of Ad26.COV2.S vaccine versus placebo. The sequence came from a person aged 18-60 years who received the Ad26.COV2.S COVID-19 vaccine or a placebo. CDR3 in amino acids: CSPPVVANEQFF. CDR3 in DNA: TGCAGCCCCCCCGTAGTGGCCAATGAGCAGTTCTTC.